The entry that follows covers one T cell receptor beta chain sequence. The sample comes from a study of blood T cell repertoires in COVID-19. Study-wide context: Samples of COVID-19 (acute and convalescent) were obtained from the United States, Italy and Spain.

The CDR3 consists of 16 residues. The V gene's germline CDR1 is SGHKS and CDR2 YYEKEE (reference sequence). V was trimmed by 4 bases and J by 6 bases, leaving 17 bases between them. Authors' analysis steps: The authors estimated nucleated cell counts from reference gene primer amplification. Clones were read by immunoSEQ multiplex PCR, and TCRdb kept only the in-frame ones, dropping some. V and J calls and clone size are given by that table; D and trimming were obtained from the DNA. The table lists 380,000 or so clones, 80% to 90% of them singletons. The sequence derives from a man aged 35-49 years with acute or convalescent COVID-19. Sample: peripheral blood. The V call is TRBV5-5, the J call TRBJ1-6; D gene unclear. The CDR3 nucleotides are TGTGCCAGCAGCCCCGGGCCTCCTCGGGGTAATTCACCCCTCCACTTT. This encodes CASSPGPPRGNSPLHF.